This T cell receptor beta chain comes out of a study of Graves' ophthalmopathy and Graves' hyperthyroidism. Broader study findings: The blood repertoire also included most expanded thyroid clonotypes above 0.001 frequency.

Active ophthalmopathy (CAS at least 3, NOSPECS at least 4), lasting under 3 months. Clinical symptoms, serum thyroxine, TRAb, thyroid ultrasound and orbital computed tomography determined diagnosis. The authors amplified TCR beta CDR3 regions, and they did so from RNA transcripts for repertoire sequencing. RT-PCR in the first round used HTBI primers; a second-round multiplex PCR followed. TCRdb processed the multiplex PCR reads anew with MiXCR; each CDR3 protein has one entry. Here the sample spans about 700,000 distinct CDR3 sequences, roughly 41% being singletons. Only one count was recorded for this clonotype. The antigen remains unidentified. The CDR3 length is 11 residues. The V gene lost 11 bases and the J gene lost 10 bases, with 12 bases spanning the gap. The germline V gene encodes CDR1 ENHRY and CDR2 SYGVKD.

The chain recombines TRBV10-3 with TRBJ1-6; tentatively, D is TRBD1 (6 bases). The sequenced material came from peripheral blood. The receptor's source is an adult man with Graves' ophthalmopathy. CDR3 sequence (DNA): TGTGCCGCAACAGGGCAATCACCCCTCCACTTT. Translated: CAATGQSPLHF.